These 24 T cell receptor beta chains originate from one sample sequenced in a study of T cell changes during pregnancy in multiple sclerosis. TCRdb's copy holds only in-frame clones and misses some; the assay was immunoSEQ multiplex PCR. The sample gives 50,000 or so clones, 80% to 95% of which show up once; roughly 0.59% is in the top ten. This material consisted of CD4+ T cells from peripheral blood mononuclear cells, taken after pregnancy. These receptor sequences come from a female donor with multiple sclerosis, enrolled in a pregnancy study.

V usage is TRBV7-9 and J usage is TRBJ1-4; D not certain. Trimming shortened V by 5 bases and J by 2 bases, and 15 bases separated the two germline ends. This CDR3 has 16 residues. Germline V gene sequence: CDR1 SEHNR, CDR2 FQNEAQ (reference sequence). This CDR3 reads CASSLLGRATNEKLFF. CDR3 DNA sequence: TGTGCCAGCAGCCTGCTCGGGAGGGCTACTAATGAAAAACTGTTTTTT.

The rearrangement links TRBV6-5 to TRBJ2-1; D gene ambiguous. Deletions cut 2 bases from V and 8 bases from J, with 10 bases between. CDR1 and CDR2 (germline): MNHEY, SVGAGI. The CDR3 is made up of 13 amino acids. The CDR3, as DNA: TGTGCCAGCAGTTACGACTTGGCCTATGAGCAGTTCTTC. Translating it yields CASSYDLAYEQFF.

V is TRBV11-2 and J is TRBJ2-3, with D maybe TRBD2 (6 bases). The V and J ends lost 4 bases and 2 bases respectively, with 16 bases between them. Germline values: CDR1 SGHAT, CDR2 FQNNGV. The CDR3 totals 16 residues. The CDR3 is CASSSGLRTYTDTQYF. The CDR3 region has the DNA TGTGCCAGCAGCTCGGGACTCCGAACGTACACAGATACGCAGTATTTT.

The chain employs TRBV28 and TRBJ1-1, with TRBD1 matching 8 bases. Per germline, CDR1 MDHEN and CDR2 SYDVKM. Trimming at V came to 5 bases and at J to 2 bases, leaving 10 bases not matched to a gene. The CDR3 extends over 16 amino acids. The CDR3 coding sequence is TGTGCCAGCAGTGAAGCCAGGGGGCTTCACAACACTGAAGCTTTCTTT. This sequence encodes CASSEARGLHNTEAFF.

CDR3 coding DNA: TGTGCCAGCATAGGAAGACAGGGGAGCTCCTACAATGAGCAGTTCTTC. Its protein is CASIGRQGSSYNEQFF. The chain joins TRBV28 to TRBJ2-1, with 8 bases fitting TRBD1. The length of the CDR3 is 16 residues. Trimming cost V 7 bases and J 0 bases; bases outside gene matches: 8. Germline assignment: CDR1 MDHEN and CDR2 SYDVKM.

The chain has TRBV5-5 and TRBJ2-7, with 8 nucleotides matching TRBD1. In germline, CDR1 is SGHKS, CDR2 YYEKEE (reference sequence). The ends lost 4 bases at V and 5 bases at J; junction bases unmatched: 8. This CDR3 region has 14 residues. This chain's CDR3 is CASSQDREADEQYF. The CDR3 nucleotides read TGTGCCAGCAGCCAGGACAGGGAGGCGGACGAGCAGTACTTC. The entire variable domain, with the rest obtained from reference TRBV5-5 and TRBJ2-7, is as follows: DAGVTQSPTHLIKTRGQQVTLRCSPISGHKSVSWYQQVLGQGPQFIFQYYEKEERGRGNFPDRFSARQFPNYSSELNVNALLLGDSALYLCASSQDREADEQYFGPGTRLTVT.

The chain uses TRBV27 and TRBJ2-7, with D uncertain. V shed 3 bases and J shed 1 base, with 13 bases lying between them. The germline gives CDR1 MNHEY, CDR2 SMNVEV (reference sequence). This CDR3 has 15 residues. The CDR3 spells CASSFHRVSSYEQYF. As DNA, the CDR3 is TGTGCCAGCAGTTTTCACCGGGTCAGTTCCTACGAGCAGTACTTC.

The gene calls are TRBV7-3 and TRBJ2-1; 8 bases match TRBD2. The germline V gene has CDR1 SGHTA and CDR2 FQGTGA. The CDR3 is made up of 20 amino acids. V gave up 1 base and J gave up 4 bases; unmatched junction bases: 18. The CDR3 here is CASSLRSTGGNTIRYNEQFF. CDR3 DNA sequence: TGTGCCAGCAGCTTAAGGTCGACGGGAGGGAACACGATAAGATACAATGAGCAGTTCTTC. The full variable domain, completed using reference TRBV7-3 and TRBJ2-1, is GAGVSQTPSNKVTEKGKYVELRCDPISGHTALYWYRQSLGQGPEFLIYFQGTGAADDSGLPNDRFFAVRPEGSVSTLKIQRTERGDSAVYLCASSLRSTGGNTIRYNEQFFGPGTRLTVL.

The chain is built from TRBV10-3 and TRBJ2-1, with TRBD2 matching 11 bases. The CDR3 sequence is 15 residues long. With V trimmed by 11 bases and J by 7 bases, 13 bases remained unmatched. Germline V gene sequence: CDR1 ENHRY, CDR2 SYGVKD. The CDR3: CASQSPTSGKNEQFF. In DNA form, the CDR3 reads TGTGCCTCCCAGTCCCCGACTAGCGGGAAGAATGAGCAGTTCTTC.

V usage is TRBV6-5 and J usage is TRBJ2-7; 7 nucleotides match TRBD1. Per germline, CDR1 MNHEY and CDR2 SVGAGI. Losses at the gene ends were 4 bases for V and 4 bases for J; bases not matched to a gene: 10. The CDR3 contains 15 residues. The CDR3 sequence is CASSFAGGNQYEQYF. The CDR3 region has the DNA TGTGCCAGCAGTTTCGCAGGGGGAAACCAGTACGAGCAGTACTTC.

The chain has TRBV5-5 and TRBJ1-3, with D maybe TRBD1 (6 bases). This CDR3 comprises 17 residues. The germline CDR1 and CDR2 sequences are SGHKS and YYEKEE (reference sequence). Trimming pared 0 bases from V and 0 bases from J, leaving 13 bases between. The DNA for the CDR3 is TGTGCCAGCAGCTTGGAGGCGGGGGCGAGCTCTGGAAACACCATATATTTT. Its protein product is CASSLEAGASSGNTIYF.

By its share, this clone is medium-sized. In DNA form, the CDR3 reads TGTGCCAGCAGTTACTCACGGACAGGGGGCCACTATGGCTACACCTTC. Protein sequence: CASSYSRTGGHYGYTF. V gene TRBV6-5 combines with J gene TRBJ1-2, with 11 bases lining up with TRBD1. J lost 3 bases, V lost 0 bases, and 3 bases had no gene match. This CDR3 is 16 amino acids long. Germline assignment: CDR1 MNHEY and CDR2 SVGAGI.

The chain joins TRBV13 to TRBJ2-7, with D possibly matching TRBD1 (5 bases). CDR3 length: 12 amino acids. Trimming took off 6 bases at V and 4 bases at J, with 10 bases between the two ends. Germline CDR1 and CDR2: PRHDT and FYEKMQ (reference sequence). As DNA, the CDR3 is TGTGCCAGCAGTGAACAGGAGTACGAGCAGTACTTC. This translates into CASSEQEYEQYF.

The rearrangement links TRBV6-4 to TRBJ2-5; 12 bases fit TRBD2. The CDR3 has 19 amino acids. V lost 0 bases, J lost 4 bases, and 12 bases stayed unmatched. Germline V gene data show CDR1 as MRHNA and CDR2 as SNTAGT. The CDR3 protein is CASSDSRPSGRAMGETQYF. The CDR3 coding sequence is TGTGCCAGCAGTGACTCGCGACCTAGCGGGAGGGCCATGGGAGAGACCCAGTACTTC.

The chain has TRBV18 and TRBJ2-3; D remains unclear. The germline CDR1 and CDR2 sequences are KGHSH and LQKENI. This CDR3 is 14 amino acids long. V lost 0 bases and J 6 bases, leaving 10 bases between the germline ends. The CDR3 region has the DNA TGTGCCAGCTCACCACCGAACTCCGGGGATACGCAGTATTTT. Translated: CASSPPNSGDTQYF.

This clone was observed once. V and J are TRBV9 and TRBJ2-2, with a possible D match to TRBD2 (5 bases). Germline loops: CDR1 SGDLS, CDR2 YYNGEE. V lost 4 bases and J 0 bases, leaving 16 bases between the germline ends. The CDR3 covers 17 residues. CDR3: CASSPAVGIPNTGELFF. The CDR3 region has the DNA TGTGCCAGCAGCCCAGCGGTGGGAATACCGAACACCGGGGAGCTGTTTTTT.

V is TRBV7-2 and J is TRBJ2-7, with TRBD2 identical over 12 bases. The ends lost 5 bases at V and 6 bases at J; junction bases unmatched: 8. Germline loops: CDR1 SGHTA, CDR2 FQGNSA. There are 15 residues in the CDR3. The CDR3 coding sequence is TGTGCCAGCAGCAACAGACTAGCGGGAGTTCTCGAGCAGTACTTC. Translating it yields CASSNRLAGVLEQYF.

The sample holds one count of this clone. The J gene is TRBJ2-2, the V gene TRBV28; 11 bases align to TRBD2. The CDR3 is 15 residues long. V lost 5 bases to trimming and J lost 7 bases; unmatched junction nucleotides: 6. Germline CDR1 is MDHEN and CDR2 is SYDVKM. The CDR3 DNA reads as TGTGCCAGCAGTGACACTAGCGGGAGATTCGGGGAGCTGTTTTTT. Amino acid sequence: CASSDTSGRFGELFF.

This chain uses TRBV6-5 with TRBJ1-1, with D perhaps TRBD1 (6 bases). The CDR3 length is 14 residues. Germline V gene data show CDR1 as MNHEY and CDR2 as SVGAGI. Deletions cut 5 bases from V and 1 base from J, with 11 bases between. The CDR3 loop reads CASSMTGGNTEAFF. CDR3 DNA sequence: TGTGCCAGCAGTATGACAGGCGGGAACACTGAAGCTTTCTTT.

The chain employs TRBV7-9 and TRBJ2-7; perhaps TRBD2 as D (6 bases). The CDR3 covers 16 residues. The germline CDR1 and CDR2 sequences are SEHNR and FQNEAQ (reference sequence). The V and J ends lost 5 bases and 5 bases respectively, with 22 bases between them. The CDR3 DNA reads as TGTGCCAGCAGCGACAACCCGACTAGATCTTTCCACGAGCAGTACTTC. Amino acid sequence: CASSDNPTRSFHEQYF.

V gene TRBV5-5 combines with J gene TRBJ2-7; TRBD2 aligns across 10 bases. Germline V gene data show CDR1 as SGHKS and CDR2 as YYEKEE (reference sequence). This CDR3 has 16 amino acids. Trimming cost V 2 bases and J 5 bases; bases outside gene matches: 10. The CDR3 nucleotides read TGTGCCAGCAGCTTCCAAACCGGGACTAGCGCGAACGAGCAGTACTTC. This sequence encodes CASSFQTGTSANEQYF. The variable domain in full, completed from reference TRBV5-5 and TRBJ2-7, reads DAGVTQSPTHLIKTRGQQVTLRCSPISGHKSVSWYQQVLGQGPQFIFQYYEKEERGRGNFPDRFSARQFPNYSSELNVNALLLGDSALYLCASSFQTGTSANEQYFGPGTRLTVT.

The V gene is TRBV27, the J gene TRBJ2-7; the D gene is possibly TRBD2 (6 bases). Trimming left V 5 bases short and J 2 bases short, with 13 bases between. This CDR3 has 14 residues. Germline assignment: CDR1 MNHEY and CDR2 SMNVEV (reference sequence). CDR3 region: CASSPYPGAYEQYF. CDR3 DNA: TGTGCCAGCAGTCCATACCCGGGGGCCTACGAGCAGTACTTC.

CDR3 nucleotide sequence: TGTGCCAGCAGCGTTGATCGACTAGCGAGGGAGACCCAGTACTTC. It translates to CASSVDRLARETQYF. The gene calls are TRBV5-4 and TRBJ2-5; 8 nucleotides match TRBD2. Germline lookup yields CDR1 SGHNT and CDR2 YYREEE (reference sequence). Trimming removed 4 bases from V and 5 bases from J; junction bases left unmatched: 10. This CDR3 contains 15 residues.

This chain uses TRBV4-3 with TRBJ1-2, with 7 bases fitting TRBD1. CDR1 and CDR2 (germline): LGHNA, YSLEER. This CDR3 region has 15 residues. Trimming at V came to 4 bases and at J to 5 bases, leaving 10 bases not matched to a gene. CDR3 sequence reads: CASSPPGQTLYGYTF. CDR3 DNA: TGCGCCAGCAGCCCACCGGGACAGACACTATATGGCTACACCTTC.